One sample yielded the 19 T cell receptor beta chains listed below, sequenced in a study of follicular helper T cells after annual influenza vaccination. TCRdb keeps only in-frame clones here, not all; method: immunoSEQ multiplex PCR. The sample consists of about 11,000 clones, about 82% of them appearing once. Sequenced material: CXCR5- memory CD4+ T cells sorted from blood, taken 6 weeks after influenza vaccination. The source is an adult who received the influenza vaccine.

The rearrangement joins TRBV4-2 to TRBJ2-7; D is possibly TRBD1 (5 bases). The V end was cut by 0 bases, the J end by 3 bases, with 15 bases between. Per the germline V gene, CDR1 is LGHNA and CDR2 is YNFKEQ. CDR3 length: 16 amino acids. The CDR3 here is CASSQDMGRGGYEQYF. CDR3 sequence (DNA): TGTGCCAGCAGCCAAGACATGGGAAGGGGCGGCTACGAGCAGTACTTC.

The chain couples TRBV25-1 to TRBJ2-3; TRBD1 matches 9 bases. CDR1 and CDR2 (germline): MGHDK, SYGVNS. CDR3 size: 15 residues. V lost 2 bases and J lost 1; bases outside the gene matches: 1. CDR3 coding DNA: TGTGCCAGCAGTGAAGGGGACAGGGGCACAGATACGCAGTATTTT. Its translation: CASSEGDRGTDTQYF.

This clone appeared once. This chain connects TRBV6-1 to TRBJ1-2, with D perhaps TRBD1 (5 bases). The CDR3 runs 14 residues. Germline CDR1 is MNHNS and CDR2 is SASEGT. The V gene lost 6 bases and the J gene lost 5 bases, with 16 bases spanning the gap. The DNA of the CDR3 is TGTGCCAGCAGGGGACTGCCACGTGTTTATGGCTACACCTTC. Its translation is CASRGLPRVYGYTF.

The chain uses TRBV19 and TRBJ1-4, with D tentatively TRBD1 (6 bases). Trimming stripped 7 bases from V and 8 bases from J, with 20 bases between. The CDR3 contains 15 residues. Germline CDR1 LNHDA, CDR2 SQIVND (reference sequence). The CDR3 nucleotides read TGTGCCAGTAAGGATCGATGGGGGGCTGGCGAAAAACTGTTTTTT. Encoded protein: CASKDRWGAGEKLFF.

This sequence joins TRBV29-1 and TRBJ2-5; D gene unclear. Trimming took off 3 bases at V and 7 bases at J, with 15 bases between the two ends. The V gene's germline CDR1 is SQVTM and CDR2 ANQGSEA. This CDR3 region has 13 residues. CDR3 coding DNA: TGCAGCGTTGACGGTGGAGTAAGGTCGACCCAGTACTTC. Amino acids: CSVDGGVRSTQYF.

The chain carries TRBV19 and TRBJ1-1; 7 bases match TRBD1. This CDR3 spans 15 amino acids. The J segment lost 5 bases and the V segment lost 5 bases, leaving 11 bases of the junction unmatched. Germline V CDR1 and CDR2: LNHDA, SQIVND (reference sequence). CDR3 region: CASSSGQMMRTEAFF. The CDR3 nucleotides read TGTGCCAGTAGTTCGGGACAGATGATGAGAACTGAAGCTTTCTTT.

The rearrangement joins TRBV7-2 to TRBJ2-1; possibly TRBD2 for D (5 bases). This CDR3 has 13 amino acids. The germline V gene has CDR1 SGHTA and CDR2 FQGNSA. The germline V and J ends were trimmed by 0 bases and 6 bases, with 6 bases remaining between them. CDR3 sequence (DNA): TGTGCCAGCAGCTTAGCAGGACTCAATGAGCAGTTCTTC. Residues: CASSLAGLNEQFF.

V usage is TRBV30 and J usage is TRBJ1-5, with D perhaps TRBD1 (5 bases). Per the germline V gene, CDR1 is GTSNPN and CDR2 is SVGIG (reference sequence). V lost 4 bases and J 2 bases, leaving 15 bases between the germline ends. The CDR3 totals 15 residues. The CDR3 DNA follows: TGTGCCTGGAACCAGAAAACGACAGGCAATCAGCCCCAGCATTTT. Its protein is CAWNQKTTGNQPQHF.

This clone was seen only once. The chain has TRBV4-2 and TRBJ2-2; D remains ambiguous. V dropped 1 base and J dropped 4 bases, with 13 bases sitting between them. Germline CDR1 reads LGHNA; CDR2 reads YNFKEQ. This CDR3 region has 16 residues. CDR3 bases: TGTGCCAGCAGCCAAGGGAAAGAACGCCCCACCGGGGAGCTGTTTTTT. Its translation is CASSQGKERPTGELFF.

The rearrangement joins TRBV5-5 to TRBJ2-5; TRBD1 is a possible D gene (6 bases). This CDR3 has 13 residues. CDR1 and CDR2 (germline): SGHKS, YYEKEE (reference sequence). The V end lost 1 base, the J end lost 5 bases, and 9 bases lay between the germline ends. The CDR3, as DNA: TGTGCCAGCAGCTTGACAGGGTCCGAGACCCAGTACTTC. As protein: CASSLTGSETQYF.

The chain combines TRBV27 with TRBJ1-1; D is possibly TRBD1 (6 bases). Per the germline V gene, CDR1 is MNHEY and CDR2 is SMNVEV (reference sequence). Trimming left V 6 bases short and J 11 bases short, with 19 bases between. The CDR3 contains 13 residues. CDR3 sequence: CASSKDSSWGAFF. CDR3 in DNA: TGTGCCAGCAGCAAGGACAGCAGCTGGGGGGCTTTCTTT.

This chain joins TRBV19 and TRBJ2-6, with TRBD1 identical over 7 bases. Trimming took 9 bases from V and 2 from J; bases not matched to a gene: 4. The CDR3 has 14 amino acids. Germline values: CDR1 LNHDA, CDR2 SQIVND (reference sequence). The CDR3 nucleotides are TGTGCCAGCAACAGGGGAACTGGGGCCAACGTCCTGACTTTC. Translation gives CASNRGTGANVLTF. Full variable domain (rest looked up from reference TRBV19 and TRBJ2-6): DGGITQSPKYLFRKEGQNVTLSCEQNLNHDAMYWYRQDPGQGLRLIYYSQIVNDFQKGDIAEGYSVSREKKESFPLTVTSAQKNPTAFYLCASNRGTGANVLTFGAGSRLTVL.

The CDR3 protein is CATSRDPGVGELFF. In DNA, the CDR3 is TGTGCCACCAGCAGAGATCCGGGAGTGGGGGAGCTGTTTTTT. The chain joins TRBV15 to TRBJ2-2; weak D call: TRBD2 (6 bases). This CDR3 region has 14 residues. With 0 bases removed from V and 8 bases from J, the gap between germline ends came to 10 bases. Per germline, CDR1 LNHNV and CDR2 YYDKDF (reference sequence). The variable domain in full, completed from reference TRBV15 and TRBJ2-2, reads DAMVIQNPRYQVTQFGKPVTLSCSQTLNHNVMYWYQQKSSQAPKLLFHYYDKDFNNEADTPDNFQSRRPNTSFCFLDIRSPGLGDTAMYLCATSRDPGVGELFFGEGSRLTVL.

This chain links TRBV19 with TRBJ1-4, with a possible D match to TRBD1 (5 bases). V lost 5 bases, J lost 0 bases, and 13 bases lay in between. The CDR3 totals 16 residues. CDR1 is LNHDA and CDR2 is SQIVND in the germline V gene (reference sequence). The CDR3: CASSPFKGPTNEKLFF. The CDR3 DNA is TGTGCCAGTAGTCCCTTCAAGGGACCAACTAATGAAAAACTGTTTTTT.

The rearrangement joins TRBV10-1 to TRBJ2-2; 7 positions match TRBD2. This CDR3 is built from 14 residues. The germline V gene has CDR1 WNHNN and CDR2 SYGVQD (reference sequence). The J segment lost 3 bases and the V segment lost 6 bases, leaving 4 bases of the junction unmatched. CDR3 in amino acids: CASRGTIDTGELFF. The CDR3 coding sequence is TGCGCCAGCAGAGGGACTATCGACACCGGGGAGCTGTTTTTT.

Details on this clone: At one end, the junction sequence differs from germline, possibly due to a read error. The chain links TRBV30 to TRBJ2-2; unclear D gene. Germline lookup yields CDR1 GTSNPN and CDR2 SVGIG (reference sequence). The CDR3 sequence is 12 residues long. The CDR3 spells CACGRNTGELFF. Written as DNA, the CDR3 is TGTGCCTGTGGACGGAACACGGGGGAGCTGTTTTTT.

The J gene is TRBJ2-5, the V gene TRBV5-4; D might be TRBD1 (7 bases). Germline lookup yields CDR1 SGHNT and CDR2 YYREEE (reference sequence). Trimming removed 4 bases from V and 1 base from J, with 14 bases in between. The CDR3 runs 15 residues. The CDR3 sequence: CASSAGQPFQETQYF. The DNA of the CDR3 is TGTGCCAGCAGCGCGGGACAGCCGTTCCAAGAGACCCAGTACTTC.

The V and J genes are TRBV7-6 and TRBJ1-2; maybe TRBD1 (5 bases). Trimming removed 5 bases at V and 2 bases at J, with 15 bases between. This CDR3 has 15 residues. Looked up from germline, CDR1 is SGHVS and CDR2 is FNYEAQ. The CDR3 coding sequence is TGTGCCAGCAGCCCTCACCTCGACAGCAACTATGGCTACACCTTC. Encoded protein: CASSPHLDSNYGYTF.

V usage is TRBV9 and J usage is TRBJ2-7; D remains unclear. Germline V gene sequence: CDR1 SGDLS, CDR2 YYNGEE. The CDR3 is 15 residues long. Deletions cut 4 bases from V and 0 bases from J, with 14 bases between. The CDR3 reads CASSPRASGSYEQYF. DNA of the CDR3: TGTGCCAGCAGCCCCCGCGCTTCAGGCTCCTACGAGCAGTACTTC.